These 20 T cell receptor beta chains share one sample of origin, sequenced in a study of shared clonotypes between healthy human individuals. Measured with immunoSEQ multiplex PCR; TCRdb has only the in-frame clones, and not every one. The profile shows 2 million to 2.5 million clones, 90% to 95% of them singletons. The sequenced material came from naive CD4+ T cells sorted from blood. Regarding subset: CD45RA+ positively selected. The receptor set was obtained from a man aged 18 to 30 in good health.

On this clone: Other DNA sequences in the same sample also yield this CDR3. The CDR3 region has the DNA TGTGCCAGCAGTTACGGGGCTGGGACCTACGAGCAGTACTTC. Protein: CASSYGAGTYEQYF. V is TRBV6-5 and J is TRBJ2-7; weak D call: TRBD1 (5 bases). The CDR3 runs to 14 residues. Per germline, CDR1 MNHEY and CDR2 SVGAGI. Trimming shortened V by 2 bases and J by 2 bases, and 10 bases separated the two germline ends.

The genes are TRBV14 and TRBJ2-2; D is unclear. V gave up 5 bases and J gave up 10 bases, with 8 bases separating them. Germline CDR1 and CDR2: SGHDN and FVKESK. This CDR3 contains 11 residues. CDR3 residues: CASSGSLELFF. CDR3 bases: TGTGCCAGCAGCGGGTCTTTGGAGCTGTTTTTT. The whole variable domain, filled in from reference TRBV14 and TRBJ2-2, reads EAGVTQFPSHSVIEKGQTVTLRCDPISGHDNLYWYRRVMGKEIKFLLHFVKESKQDESGMPNNRFLAERTGGTYSTLKVQPAELEDSGVYFCASSGSLELFFGEGSRLTVL.

The gene calls are TRBV30 and TRBJ2-1; no definite D call. The CDR3 totals 13 residues. From germline, CDR1 is GTSNPN and CDR2 SVGIG (reference sequence). V dropped 0 bases and J dropped 5 bases, with 8 bases sitting between them. The CDR3 protein is CAWSVRLDNEQFF. CDR3 nucleotide sequence: TGTGCCTGGAGTGTGAGGCTAGACAATGAGCAGTTCTTC.

V is TRBV4-3 and J is TRBJ2-2; D gene uncertain. CDR3 length: 14 amino acids. Germline assignment: CDR1 LGHNA and CDR2 YSLEER. Trimming left V 1 base short and J 3 bases short, with 6 bases between. This CDR3 reads CASSQVLDTGELFF. For the CDR3, the DNA is TGCGCCAGCAGCCAAGTGTTGGACACCGGGGAGCTGTTTTTT.

This chain connects TRBV7-9 to TRBJ1-2; D call uncertain. Trimming shortened V by 8 bases and J by 0 bases, and 10 bases separated the two germline ends. CDR3 size: 13 residues. The germline V gene has CDR1 SEHNR and CDR2 FQNEAQ (reference sequence). In nucleotides, the CDR3 is TGTGCCAGCTCTACGGACCCTAACTATGGCTACACCTTC. Amino acid sequence: CASSTDPNYGYTF. Variable domain in full (rest from reference TRBV7-9 and TRBJ1-2): DTGVSQNPRHKITKRGQNVTFRCDPISEHNRLYWYRQTLGQGPEFLTYFQNEAQLEKSRLLSDRFSAERPKGSFSTLEIQRTEQGDSAMYLCASSTDPNYGYTFGSGTRLTVV.

This chain uses TRBV10-3 with TRBJ2-3, with 9 bases lining up with TRBD2. Germline V lookup: CDR1 ENHRY, CDR2 SYGVKD. V lost 0 bases and J lost 6; bases outside the gene matches: 13. The CDR3 loop spans 18 amino acids. Here the CDR3 reads CAISESRVALAGSDTQYF. CDR3 bases: TGTGCCATCAGTGAGTCGAGGGTAGCGCTAGCGGGATCGGATACGCAGTATTTT.

This clone turned up a few times. The same CDR3 can be traced to other DNA sequences in this sample. The chain has TRBV2 and TRBJ2-5, with D unclear. Between the trimmed V and J ends, which lost 5 bases and 2 bases, there was a span of 3 bases. Germline values: CDR1 SNHLY, CDR2 FYNNEI. This CDR3 contains 11 residues. The CDR3 sequence: CASSLQETQYF. The CDR3 DNA reads TGTGCCAGCAGTCTTCAAGAGACCCAGTACTTC.

The J gene is TRBJ2-3, the V gene TRBV14; 9 bases are a match to TRBD2. The CDR3 is made up of 18 amino acids. Germline CDR1 and CDR2: SGHDN and FVKESK. With 3 bases clipped from V and 4 bases from J, the junction kept 14 bases outside the gene matches. CDR3 DNA: TGTGCCAGCAGCCATCGCCCGAGAGGGACTAGCAAGCCAGATACGCAGTATTTT. Its protein product is CASSHRPRGTSKPDTQYF.

V and J are TRBV5-1 and TRBJ2-7, with TRBD1 identical over 8 bases. V shed 0 bases, J shed 2 bases, and the junction held 1 base outside the gene matches. The length of the CDR3 is 14 residues. CDR1 SGHRS and CDR2 YFSETQ come from the germline V gene. CDR3 region: CASSLVQGAYEQYF. CDR3 DNA sequence: TGCGCCAGCAGCTTGGTACAGGGGGCCTACGAGCAGTACTTC.

On this clone itself: The junction departs from germline at one end; a sequencing error may be responsible. The V gene is TRBV5-4, the J gene TRBJ2-5, with TRBD2 matching over 10 bases. The CDR3 has 19 amino acids. Germline CDR1 SGHNT, CDR2 YYREEE (reference sequence). DNA of the CDR3: TGTGCCAGCAGTTCCTCTTTTGCCCGACTAGCGGGTCAGCAAGGGACCCAGTACTTC. It encodes CASSSSFARLAGQQGTQYF.

Regarding this clone: In the same sample, other DNA sequences code for this CDR3. The rearrangement joins TRBV18 to TRBJ1-6, with no clear D. Trimming left V 6 bases short and J 7 bases short, with 10 bases between. The length of the CDR3 is 13 residues. Germline V gene sequence: CDR1 KGHSH, CDR2 LQKENI. CDR3 sequence reads: CASSPEGNSPLHF. The CDR3 DNA is TGTGCCAGCTCCCCAGAAGGGAATTCACCCCTCCACTTT.

V is TRBV5-1 and J is TRBJ2-3; 9 bases line up with TRBD1. This CDR3 is 14 amino acids long. The V gene end was trimmed by 3 bases and the J gene end by 5 bases; junction bases not matched to a gene: 4. Per the germline V gene, CDR1 is SGHRS and CDR2 is YFSETQ. The CDR3 region has the DNA TGCGCCAGCAGCTCGGACAGGGGTGAAGATACGCAGTATTTT. Amino acids: CASSSDRGEDTQYF.

This sequence joins TRBV27 and TRBJ2-1; D uncertain. CDR1 MNHEY and CDR2 SMNVEV come from the germline V gene (reference sequence). This CDR3 region has 17 residues. V was clipped by 4 bases and J by 1 base, with 17 bases between them. CDR3 nucleotides: TGTGCCAGCAGTTCGAGTCGGGTGGAGTGGTCCTACAATGAGCAGTTCTTC. Translated, it gives CASSSSRVEWSYNEQFF.

With regard to this clone: The same CDR3 can be traced to other DNA sequences in this sample. The chain recombines TRBV18 with TRBJ1-1; unclear D gene. Germline CDR1 and CDR2: KGHSH and LQKENI. The CDR3 totals 14 residues. Trimming removed 0 bases from V and 1 base from J, with 6 bases in between. The CDR3 loop is CASSPPGGNTEAFF. As DNA, the CDR3 is TGTGCCAGCTCACCACCCGGCGGGAACACTGAAGCTTTCTTT.

As concerns this clone: This sample includes further DNA sequences coding for the same CDR3. The V gene is TRBV18, the J gene TRBJ1-5, with unresolved D. V lost 4 bases, J lost 1 base, and 8 bases lay in between. This CDR3 region has 14 residues. The V gene's germline CDR1 is KGHSH and CDR2 LQKENI. CDR3 DNA: TGTGCCAGCTCACTCAGCGGAAGCAATCAGCCCCAGCATTTT. It translates to CASSLSGSNQPQHF. Variable domain in full (rest from reference TRBV18 and TRBJ1-5): NAGVMQNPRHLVRRRGQEARLRCSPMKGHSHVYWYRQLPEEGLKFMVYLQKENIIDESGMPKERFSAEFPKEGPSILRIQQVVRGDSAAYFCASSLSGSNQPQHFGDGTRLSIL.

The V call is TRBV7-2, the J call TRBJ2-7, with a possible D match to TRBD1 (6 bases). The V and J ends lost 4 bases and 1 base respectively, with 11 bases between them. This CDR3 contains 14 residues. Looked up from germline, CDR1 is SGHTA and CDR2 is FQGNSA. The CDR3 region has the DNA TGTGCCAGCAGCTCCAGACAGGTTTCCTACGAGCAGTACTTC. It encodes CASSSRQVSYEQYF.

This rearrangement joins TRBV6-5 to TRBJ2-5; D unclear. Per germline, CDR1 MNHEY and CDR2 SVGAGI. The CDR3 totals 15 residues. With 3 bases removed from V and 3 bases from J, the gap between germline ends came to 14 bases. The CDR3 DNA follows: TGTGCCAGCAGTTATGGGCAGGCCACAAAAGAGACCCAGTACTTC. Translating gives CASSYGQATKETQYF.

This chain uses TRBV7-8 with TRBJ1-3; the match to TRBD1 covers 8 bases. CDR1 SGHVS and CDR2 FQNEAQ come from the germline V gene. The CDR3 runs to 15 residues. V trimming: 5 bases; J trimming: 4 bases; junction bases outside the gene matches: 7. CDR3 DNA: TGTGCCAGCAGCCCTCAGGGGGCGCGCGGAAACACCATATATTTT. This sequence encodes CASSPQGARGNTIYF.

The rearrangement links TRBV29-1 to TRBJ2-7, with D possibly matching TRBD1 (6 bases). Germline V gene lookup returns CDR1 SQVTM and CDR2 ANQGSEA. The CDR3 has 12 residues. V was shortened by 8 bases and J by 2 bases, with 13 bases between the two germline ends. The CDR3 loop reads CSFGQRTYEQYF. CDR3 sequence (DNA): TGCAGCTTCGGACAGAGGACCTACGAGCAGTACTTC.

This rearrangement joins TRBV10-3 to TRBJ1-3, with D hard to call. Germline CDR1 is ENHRY and CDR2 is SYGVKD. The CDR3 extends over 14 amino acids. Trimming took off 8 bases at V and 0 bases at J, with 11 bases between the two ends. CDR3: CAIAEGPSGNTIYF. The DNA of the CDR3 is TGTGCCATCGCCGAAGGCCCCTCTGGAAACACCATATATTTT.